The 6 T cell receptor beta chains in this list originate from one sample, sequenced in a study of regulatory T cells in long-lasting Graves disease. Time point reported: persistent/refractory GD, antithyroid drugs over 5 years with positive TRAb. PBMC RNA served as the TCR library source. Construction of the TCR beta libraries employed iRepertoire HTBI primers in conjunction with Arm-PCR of CDR3 regions. TCRdb re-called the multiplex PCR reads with MiXCR, one entry per CDR3 protein. This sample has roughly 500,000 distinct CDR3 sequences; roughly 21% occur once, and the top ten carry more than 6%. The source was peripheral blood mononuclear cells (PBMCs), collected when the disease was refractory, from a patient treated with antithyroid drugs. Every receptor here comes from a female donor with Graves disease.

There are a few counts of this clonotype. This sequence joins TRBV12-3 or TRBV12-4 and TRBJ1-1; a possible D gene is TRBD1 (5 bases). The CDR3 runs to 12 residues. The V end was cut by 6 bases, the J end by 10 bases, with 15 bases between. The CDR3 DNA reads TGTGCCAGCAGCCTGCTCGGGGCGTCAGCTTTCTTT. It is translated as CASSLLGASAFF.

V is TRBV19 and J is TRBJ2-7; D is ambiguous. Germline loops: CDR1 LNHDA, CDR2 SQIVND (reference sequence). This CDR3 is 13 amino acids long. Trimming pared 1 base from V and 3 bases from J, leaving 7 bases between. CDR3 sequence (DNA): TGTGCCAGTAGTATAGTAGAAGGCTACGAGCAGTACTTC. Its translation is CASSIVEGYEQYF.

This chain uses TRBV6-1 with TRBJ2-7, with D perhaps TRBD2 (6 bases). Germline assignment: CDR1 MNHNS and CDR2 SASEGT. CDR3 length equals 14 residues. The V end was cut by 10 bases, the J end by 3 bases, with 19 bases between. As DNA, the CDR3 is TGTGCCACCCACGGGGGTGGGGGATACTACGAGCAGTACTTC. This translates into CATHGGGGYYEQYF.

This clonotype has a count of ten or more. The V gene is TRBV11-2, the J gene TRBJ1-5; no definite D call. The V end lost 0 bases, the J end lost 6 bases, and 6 bases lay between the germline ends. This CDR3 spans 13 amino acids. Germline V lookup: CDR1 SGHAT, CDR2 FQNNGV. This chain's CDR3 is CASSLDHGQPQHF. CDR3 DNA: TGTGCCAGCAGCTTAGATCATGGTCAGCCCCAGCATTTT.

In this sample, this clonotype turned up many times. CDR3 protein: CASRQGVDYGYTF. The CDR3 DNA reads TGTGCCAGCAGACAGGGAGTCGACTATGGCTACACCTTC. This chain connects TRBV28 to TRBJ1-2; possible D gene TRBD1, 6 bases. The CDR3 has 13 amino acids. Germline-derived CDR1 and CDR2 are MDHEN and SYDVKM. The V end lost 6 bases, the J end lost 3 bases, and 11 bases lay between the germline ends.

This clonotype has only a few counts. The gene calls are TRBV20-1 and TRBJ1-5; D remains ambiguous. CDR1 and CDR2 (germline): DFQATT, SNEGSKA (reference sequence). V dropped 2 bases and J dropped 0 bases, with 8 bases sitting between them. This CDR3 has 14 amino acids. The CDR3 nucleotides are TGCAGTGCTAGACAAACAAATAGCAATCAGCCCCAGCATTTT. Translated: CSARQTNSNQPQHF.